The next 27 T cell receptor beta chains were all read from a single sample in a study of blood T cell repertoires in COVID-19. The data were produced by immunoSEQ multiplex PCR, yet TCRdb's version contains in-frame clones alone and is incomplete. The data contain roughly 57,000 clones, about nine tenths of them singletons. The sequenced sample was peripheral blood. These receptors originate from an elderly man with acute or convalescent COVID-19.

V gene TRBV18 combines with J gene TRBJ2-2, with a tentative D call TRBD2 (5 bases). This CDR3 comprises 14 residues. Deletions cut 3 bases from V and 3 bases from J, with 8 bases between. The V gene's germline CDR1 is KGHSH and CDR2 LQKENI. CDR3 amino acids: CASSPEDYTGELFF. As DNA, the CDR3 is TGTGCCAGCTCACCGGAGGATTACACCGGGGAGCTGTTTTTT.

This clone was seen just once. The CDR3 DNA is TGTGCCAGCAGCTTGGGGGTGACAGGATTTAAAAGCTACACCTTC. It encodes CASSLGVTGFKSYTF. The chain carries TRBV5-5 and TRBJ1-2; D might be TRBD1 (6 bases). There are 15 residues in the CDR3. The V and J ends lost 0 bases and 9 bases respectively, with 18 bases between them. Germline V gene sequence: CDR1 SGHKS, CDR2 YYEKEE (reference sequence).

This clone showed up just once. The genes are TRBV6-5 and TRBJ2-1; 8 positions agree with TRBD2. The V segment lost 6 bases and the J segment 8 bases; nucleotides outside the gene matches: 9. Germline values: CDR1 MNHEY, CDR2 SVGAGI. The CDR3 consists of 14 residues. CDR3 nucleotides: TGTGCCAGCAGAACCGGGACTAGTTTCGATGAGCAGTTCTTC. Protein product: CASRTGTSFDEQFF.

This chain joins TRBV5-1 and TRBJ1-6, with a possible D match to TRBD1 (5 bases). The germline CDR1 and CDR2 sequences are SGHRS and YFSETQ. This CDR3 comprises 15 residues. Trimming cost V 4 bases and J 7 bases, with 15 bases left between them. The CDR3 bases are TGCGCCAGCAGCGGAGGGGCTCTGGACAATTCACCCCTCCACTTT. As protein: CASSGGALDNSPLHF.

This chain connects TRBV3-1 (or the pseudogene TRBV3-2) to TRBJ2-2; 11 bases map to TRBD1. The CDR3 covers 16 residues. Germline values: CDR1 LGHDT, CDR2 YNNKEL (reference sequence). V shed 4 bases and J 7 bases; nucleotides not matched to a gene: 8. CDR3 sequence (DNA): TGTGCCAGCAGCCCCGGGACAGGGGGATCGGGCGGGGAGCTGTTTTTT. Its translation is CASSPGTGGSGGELFF.

The J gene is TRBJ2-3, the V gene TRBV10-3, with 10 bases identical to TRBD1. V dropped 6 bases and J dropped 5; count of bases not matched to a gene: 2. CDR3 length equals 13 residues. The germline CDR1 and CDR2 sequences are ENHRY and SYGVKD. The DNA of the CDR3 is TGTGCCATCAGCGGGACAGGGGTAGATACGCAGTATTTT. Translation: CAISGTGVDTQYF.

This clone was found once. The J gene is TRBJ1-2, the V gene TRBV28; 7 bases match TRBD1. Germline V lookup: CDR1 MDHEN, CDR2 SYDVKM. This CDR3 has 13 amino acids. The trim removed 5 bases at V and 6 bases at J, leaving 6 bases unmatched. In nucleotides, the CDR3 is TGTGCCAGCAGTCTACAGGGGTTGAATGGCTACACCTTC. Translating gives CASSLQGLNGYTF.

This rearrangement joins TRBV28 to TRBJ1-5, with a possible D match to TRBD1 (6 bases). CDR1 and CDR2 (germline): MDHEN, SYDVKM. This CDR3 has 14 residues. Between the trimmed V and J ends, which lost 4 bases and 9 bases, there was a span of 16 bases. CDR3 bases: TGTGCCAGCAGTTCCGTACAGGGCACGGGGCCCCAGCATTTT. Amino acid sequence: CASSSVQGTGPQHF. Full variable domain (outside the CDR3, taken from reference TRBV28 and TRBJ1-5): DVKVTQSSRYLVKRTGEKVFLECVQDMDHENMFWYRQDPGLGLRLIYFSYDVKMKEKGDIPEGYSVSREKKERFSLILESASTNQTSMYLCASSSVQGTGPQHFGDGTRLSIL.

This clone was counted only a few times. The chain recombines TRBV7-9 with TRBJ2-7, with D uncertain. The V gene's germline CDR1 is SEHNR and CDR2 FQNEAQ (reference sequence). This CDR3 has 14 residues. The germline V and J ends were trimmed by 2 bases and 0 bases, with 8 bases remaining between them. The CDR3, as DNA: TGTGCCAGCAGCTTAACTACCGGCTCCTACGAGCAGTACTTC. Its protein product is CASSLTTGSYEQYF.

The rearrangement joins TRBV6-5 to TRBJ2-7; 10 nucleotides align to TRBD1. Germline V gene data show CDR1 as MNHEY and CDR2 as SVGAGI. CDR3 length: 15 amino acids. V gave up 7 bases and J gave up 3 bases; unmatched junction bases: 9. The CDR3 here is CASTRTGGNRYEQYF. The CDR3 DNA sequence: TGTGCCAGCACGAGGACAGGGGGAAACCGCTACGAGCAGTACTTC.

V is TRBV5-5 and J is TRBJ1-4; maybe TRBD1 (6 bases). Trimming cost V 3 bases and J 1 base, with 16 bases left between them. Germline V CDR1 and CDR2: SGHKS, YYEKEE (reference sequence). The CDR3 is 17 residues long. The CDR3: CASSYGDDRLTNEKLFF. As DNA, the CDR3 is TGTGCCAGCAGCTACGGAGATGACAGGCTAACTAATGAAAAACTGTTTTTT.

The chain's CDR3 is CASSQWPGTGDRNEAFF. DNA of the CDR3: TGTGCCAGCAGCCAATGGCCCGGGACAGGGGACCGGAATGAAGCTTTCTTT. J is TRBJ1-1 and V is TRBV3-1 (or the pseudogene TRBV3-2), with 10 bases lining up with TRBD1. The germline CDR1 and CDR2 sequences are LGHDT and YNNKEL (reference sequence). The CDR3 contains 17 residues. The V and J ends lost 2 bases and 7 bases, in that order; junction bases with no gene match: 13.

This rearrangement joins TRBV19 to TRBJ2-6; D perhaps matches TRBD2 (5 bases). This CDR3 region has 14 residues. Germline V gives CDR1 LNHDA, CDR2 SQIVND (reference sequence). V gave up 8 bases and J gave up 0 bases, with 8 bases separating them. DNA for the CDR3: TGTGCCAGTCTAACTAGCTCTGGGGCCAACGTCCTGACTTTC. This translates into CASLTSSGANVLTF.

The chain carries TRBV6-5 and TRBJ1-5, with a weak D call TRBD1 (5 bases). The CDR3 runs to 13 residues. CDR1 is MNHEY and CDR2 is SVGAGI in the germline V gene. With 8 bases removed from V and 3 bases from J, the gap between germline ends came to 11 bases. CDR3 nucleotide sequence: TGTGCCAGCTTGGGACTGAACAATCAGCCCCAGCATTTT. Its translation is CASLGLNNQPQHF.

V gene TRBV5-1 combines with J gene TRBJ2-1, with 9 bases identical to TRBD2. The CDR3 covers 16 residues. Unmatched junction bases numbered 8, after V lost 4 bases and J lost 3 bases. Germline V lookup: CDR1 SGHRS, CDR2 YFSETQ. The DNA for the CDR3 is TGCGCCAGCAGCCCTACAAGCGGGGGGAACTACAATGAGCAGTTCTTC. Its translation is CASSPTSGGNYNEQFF.

V gene TRBV7-2 combines with J gene TRBJ2-7, with a tentative D call TRBD2 (6 bases). V was pared by 0 bases and J by 6 bases, with 12 bases between. There are 14 residues in the CDR3. Germline V gene sequence: CDR1 SGHTA, CDR2 FQGNSA. The chain's CDR3 is CASSLATSSLEQYF. DNA of the CDR3: TGTGCCAGCAGCTTAGCTACTAGCTCCCTCGAGCAGTACTTC. Together with reference TRBV7-2 and TRBJ2-7, the CDR3 gives the full variable domain: GAGVSQSPSNKVTEKGKDVELRCDPISGHTALYWYRQSLGQGLEFLIYFQGNSAPDKSGLPSDRFSAERTGGSVSTLTIQRTQQEDSAVYLCASSLATSSLEQYFGPGTRLTVT.

The chain is built from TRBV24-1 and TRBJ2-3, with 9 nucleotides matching TRBD2. The CDR3 loop spans 13 amino acids. Germline-derived CDR1 and CDR2 are KGHDR and SFDVKD. The V segment lost 1 base and the J segment 10 bases; nucleotides outside the gene matches: 2. The DNA for the CDR3 is TGTGCCACCAGTGATTTTAGCGGGGGCCCGCAGTATTTT. It yields the protein CATSDFSGGPQYF.

The table lists this clone with a count of one. Here the CDR3 DNA reads TGTGCCAGCAAAGCCACCGGGACAGCTACCCCTGAAGCTTTCTTT. This gives the protein CASKATGTATPEAFF. This chain connects TRBV6-1 to TRBJ1-1; 7 bases map to TRBD1. Germline values: CDR1 MNHNS, CDR2 SASEGT. The CDR3 sequence is 15 residues long. With V trimmed by 7 bases and J by 6 bases, 14 bases remained unmatched.

The rearrangement uses TRBV5-1 and TRBJ1-4; no clear D. This CDR3 spans 16 amino acids. Germline CDR1 is SGHRS and CDR2 is YFSETQ. Trimming stripped 4 bases from V and 4 bases from J, with 17 bases between. The CDR3 DNA is TGCGCCAGCAGCCCGAGGAGAAGCATGGTTAATGAAAAACTGTTTTTT. Encoded protein: CASSPRRSMVNEKLFF.

The V and J genes are TRBV27 and TRBJ2-1; 10 bases are shared with TRBD2. The V segment lost 5 bases and the J segment 6 bases; nucleotides outside the gene matches: 7. Germline V gene sequence: CDR1 MNHEY, CDR2 SMNVEV (reference sequence). The CDR3 has 15 amino acids. In nucleotides, the CDR3 is TGTGCCAGCAGTCCTCTAGCGGGGGTACCCAATGAGCAGTTCTTC. Amino acid sequence: CASSPLAGVPNEQFF.

The chain joins TRBV7-3 to TRBJ2-7; D perhaps matches TRBD1 (6 bases). V shed 5 bases and J shed 2 bases, with 13 bases lying between them. Germline V gene sequence: CDR1 SGHTA, CDR2 FQGTGA. The CDR3 is 14 amino acids. The CDR3 spells CASSPGTLTYEQYF. DNA for the CDR3: TGTGCCAGCAGCCCTGGGACATTAACCTACGAGCAGTACTTC.

The chain recombines TRBV21-1 with TRBJ2-7; the D call TRBD1 from the table was never checked on the DNA. TRBV21-1 is given as a pseudogene. This CDR3 is built from 15 residues. CDR3: CASVQVGQRPYEQYF. CDR3 DNA: TGTGCCAGCGTCCAGGTAGGACAGCGACCCTACGAGCAGTACTTC.

The rearrangement uses TRBV20-1 and TRBJ2-3; a weak D match, TRBD2 (6 bases). The V gene's germline CDR1 is DFQATT and CDR2 SNEGSKA (reference sequence). There are 11 residues in the CDR3. V was clipped by 5 bases and J by 5 bases, with 8 bases between them. In DNA form, the CDR3 reads TGCAGTGCTCACGGGGGAGATACGCAGTATTTT. Encoded protein: CSAHGGDTQYF.

CDR3: CASSTGTGVGTQPQHF. The CDR3, as DNA: TGTGCCAGTAGTACCGGGACAGGGGTCGGGACTCAGCCCCAGCATTTT. V and J are TRBV19 and TRBJ1-5; 10 bases line up with TRBD1. This CDR3 spans 16 amino acids. The ends lost 4 bases at V and 6 bases at J; junction bases unmatched: 9. Germline V gene sequence: CDR1 LNHDA, CDR2 SQIVND (reference sequence).

The rearrangement joins TRBV12-3 or TRBV12-4 to TRBJ2-7; D possibly corresponds to TRBD2 (7 bases). Trimming removed 6 bases at V and 6 bases at J, with 15 bases between. The CDR3 length is 13 residues. In DNA, the CDR3 is TGTGCCAGCAGCCCATCAAGGGGGGGCGAGCAGTACTTC. Its protein product is CASSPSRGGEQYF.

V and J are TRBV19 and TRBJ1-6, with 8 bases that match TRBD1. Germline loops: CDR1 LNHDA, CDR2 SQIVND (reference sequence). V lost 6 bases to trimming and J lost 4 bases; unmatched junction nucleotides: 8. This CDR3 is 16 amino acids long. CDR3 DNA: TGTGCCAGTAGCTTCTACAGGGGGTTATATAATTCACCCCTCCACTTT. The encoded protein is CASSFYRGLYNSPLHF.

The chain recombines TRBV7-9 with TRBJ1-2; TRBD1 matches at 11 bases. Trimming took 2 bases from V and 8 from J; bases not matched to a gene: 7. The germline V gene encodes CDR1 SEHNR and CDR2 FQNEAQ (reference sequence). The CDR3 runs 15 residues. CDR3: CASSLPGQGARGYTF. DNA of the CDR3: TGTGCCAGCAGCTTACCCGGACAGGGGGCGCGCGGCTACACCTTC.